This T cell receptor beta chain is drawn from a study of blood T cell repertoires in COVID-19 (dated by TCRdb to the early 2020s). As for the study more broadly: Samples covering the acute and convalescent phases of COVID-19 were provided by collaborators in the United States, Italy and Spain. The samples were drawn from the first 160 participants of the ongoing ImmuneRACE study and from roughly 1,300 subjects provided by 6 global collaborators. A freely available public database, intended as a resource for researchers studying the immune response to SARS-CoV-2, is where the repertoires were released. Nearly every sample came with metadata listing a de-identified subject ID, COVID-19 status, age in years and sex. Subjects who had been exposed to COVID-19, were actively infected with it, or had recovered from it provided the deeply sampled blood TCRbeta repertoires that made up the dataset. HLA class I and class II types, where available, came from metadata supplied by the sample provider rather than from assay-based typing. The material from the prospective study consisted of cDNA or gDNA derived from T cells, B-cell-depleted T cells, or PBMCs.

The immunoSEQ Assay, a bias-controlled multiplex PCR, was used to amplify TCRbeta CDR3 regions from genomic DNA. The original methods were these. The number of nucleated cells in each sample was estimated from the amplification of reference gene primers within the assay. To quantify the absolute abundance of each unique TCRbeta CDR3 rearrangement, sequence reads were collapsed and filtered. For each sample, productive Simpson clonality was calculated as the square root of Simpson's diversity index over productive rearrangements. As stored in TCRdb, this immuneACCESS dataset retains in-frame rearrangements with V and J assigned. A fraction of the clones does not appear; measured against another copy, unresolved V genes explain less than half of the discrepancy, and the remainder lacks a known reason. V and J calls and clone size are those listed in that table; D and trimming were worked out from the DNA. The sample table records tens of thousands of clones; about 85% of these occur just once. About 2.9% of the sample comes from the top ten.

Notes on this clone: It lacks a known antigen. The input lacks base qualities; no much larger clone sits a single base away.

Each collaborating institution followed its own protocols to collect whole blood in K2EDTA tubes. For TCRbeta analysis, collaborators shipped samples as frozen whole blood, isolated PBMCs, or DNA extracted from either of those sample types. The investigation overall reported the following: How much clinical and demographic metadata was included differed by source and by participant, and the metadata was provided uncurated.

The germline V gene encodes CDR1 MNHEY and CDR2 SVGAGI. Trimming removed 5 bases from V and 7 bases from J; the gene matches leave 7 bases unexplained. The CDR3 covers 15 residues, taking in both the cysteine and the phenylalanine. Of all the DNA, just the CDR3 is kept, 45 bases in frame from base 1. Specimen: peripheral blood. The receptor comes from a woman between 50 and 59 years old with active or convalescent COVID-19. The chain joins TRBV6-5 to TRBJ1-6, with 8 central nucleotides matching TRBD1. The CDR3 region: CASSTDRVRNSPLHF. The DNA reads as follows: TGTGCCAGCAGTACGGACAGGGTACGAAATTCACCCCTCCACTTT.